The next 18 T cell receptor beta chains were all read from a single sample in a study of tumor and adjacent non-tumor tissue in lung cancer. Three rounds of nested PCR, following a modified ARM-PCR protocol, produced the TCRbeta library. MiXCR, applied by TCRdb to the multiplex PCR reads, yields one record per CDR3 protein. This table has 90,000 to 100,000 distinct CDR3 sequences, 75% to 90% appearing once. RNA was extracted from bulk tissue without any cell sorting. Distant lung tissue was collected more than 3 cm away from the tumor edge. The material sequenced was distant non-tumor lung tissue. Source of these receptors: a man between 60 and 70 years old with small cell lung cancer.

Points on this clonotype: A read error may produce the germline difference seen at one junction end. The chain is built from TRBV5-4 and TRBJ2-7; 8 nucleotides agree with TRBD1. The CDR3 is 16 amino acids. CDR1 is SGHNT and CDR2 is YYREEE in the germline V gene (reference sequence). CDR3 in DNA: TGTGCCTGCAGCTTGTCGTATGGACAGGGCCCCTACGAGCAATACTTC. The encoded protein is CACSLSYGQGPYEQYF.

J is TRBJ2-7 and V is TRBV29-1; D possibly corresponds to TRBD1 (6 bases). CDR1 is SQVTM, CDR2 ANQGSEA, per germline. The CDR3 length is 12 residues. CDR3 in DNA: TGCAGGGCCCGGGACACCTTCTATGAGCAGTACTTC. This sequence encodes CRARDTFYEQYF.

This clonotype was seen just once. The chain carries TRBV12-3 or TRBV12-4 and TRBJ2-2, with D perhaps matching TRBD1 (6 bases). CDR3 length: 15 amino acids. Trimming pared 3 bases from V and 4 bases from J, leaving 12 bases between. As DNA, the CDR3 is TGTGCCAGCAGTTTGCAACAGGGAAGCACCGGGGAGCTGTTTTTT. Its translation is CASSLQQGSTGELFF.

For this clonotype: A read error is possible here, since a much larger clone lies one base away. V gene TRBV20-1 combines with J gene TRBJ2-7, with 7 bases matching TRBD2. The CDR3 runs to 13 residues. Trimming removed 7 bases from V and 3 bases from J; junction bases left unmatched: 9. Germline CDR1 is DFQATT and CDR2 is SNEGSKA (reference sequence). Here the CDR3 reads CSVVPKRDYEQYF. The CDR3 region has the DNA TGCAGTGTCGTCCCAAAGCGGGACTACGAGCAGTACTTC.

This clonotype was detected many times. The genes are TRBV6-5 and TRBJ2-7; 8 bases map to TRBD2. The germline V gene encodes CDR1 MNHEY and CDR2 SVGAGI. V lost 0 bases, J lost 7 bases, and 8 bases stayed unmatched. CDR3 length: 15 amino acids. CDR3 residues: CASSYSAAGVSEQYF. The CDR3 DNA reads TGTGCCAGCAGTTACTCGGCAGCGGGAGTAAGTGAGCAGTACTTC.

Points on this clonotype: At one boundary the junction diverges from the germline segment, which might be a read error. The rearrangement uses TRBV6-5 and TRBJ1-1; a possible D gene is TRBD1 (5 bases). Germline V CDR1 and CDR2: MNHEY, SVGAGI. The CDR3 loop spans 15 amino acids. This CDR3 is CASGTPGRMNTEVFF. CDR3 sequence (DNA): TGTGCCAGCGGGACCCCGGGACGGATGAACACTGAAGTTTTCTTT.

As concerns this clonotype: At one of its ends the junction is not consistent with the germline gene, which may arise from a read error. The chain employs TRBV29-1 and TRBJ2-3; tentatively, D is TRBD1 (5 bases). The germline CDR1 and CDR2 sequences are SQVTM and ANQGSEA. This CDR3 has 13 amino acids. CDR3 nucleotides: TGCAGCGTTGATGCCGCGGTCACAGGTACGCAGTTTTTT. Translated, it gives CSVDAAVTGTQFF.

The chain employs TRBV9 and TRBJ2-5, with D possibly being TRBD1 or TRBD2 (6 bases each). Trimming left V 0 bases short and J 5 bases short, with 23 bases between. The CDR3 contains 18 residues. Germline loops: CDR1 SGDLS, CDR2 YYNGEE. Here the CDR3 DNA reads TGTGCCAGCAGCGTAGAAGGGGGGTCTTTCGCTCTTGGGGAGACCCAGTACTTC. Protein product: CASSVEGGSFALGETQYF.

Concerning this clonotype itself: A much larger clone differs from this one at a single base, so this may be a read error. The V and J genes are TRBV11-2 and TRBJ2-5, with 7 bases aligning to TRBD1. The CDR3 covers 14 residues. Looked up from germline, CDR1 is SGHAT and CDR2 is FQNNGV. DNA of the CDR3: TGTGCCGGCAGCTCCGGACAGGTTCTGGAGACCCAGTACTTC. This gives the protein CAGSSGQVLETQYF.

This clonotype was seen only a few times. The chain carries TRBV6-5 and TRBJ2-1, with no clear D. Germline values: CDR1 MNHEY, CDR2 SVGAGI. This CDR3 is built from 11 residues. The CDR3 here is CVSSRENEQFF. The CDR3 nucleotides are TGTGTCAGTAGCCGCGAAAATGAGCAGTTCTTC.

This clonotype occurred many times. This chain uses TRBV10-3 with TRBJ2-7; D ambiguous. Trimming removed 5 bases at V and 4 bases at J, with 9 bases between. The CDR3 is 12 residues long. Germline V gives CDR1 ENHRY, CDR2 SYGVKD. The DNA of the CDR3 is TGTGCCATCAGTCCGGACGCTTACGAGCAGTACTTC. Translating gives CAISPDAYEQYF.

Comments on this clonotype: One end of the junction fails to match germline, which may point to a read error. The chain has TRBV5-1 and TRBJ2-1; maybe TRBD1 (5 bases). This CDR3 has 15 amino acids. In germline, CDR1 is SGHRS, CDR2 YFSETQ. CDR3 region: CASSFGAPEANEQFF. CDR3 sequence (DNA): TGCGCTAGCAGCTTTGGGGCACCGGAAGCCAATGAGCAGTTCTTC.

In regard to this clonotype: A much larger clonotype is one base distant, so this may be a read error. J is TRBJ2-7 and V is TRBV5-1; D gene unclear. Germline assignment: CDR1 SGHRS and CDR2 YFSETQ. The CDR3 has 13 amino acids. The CDR3 region has the DNA TGCGCCAGCAGCTTGGAAGGTACAAACGAGAAGTACTTC. It translates to CASSLEGTNEKYF.

Of note for this clonotype: A read error may explain this, as a much larger clone is one base away. V usage is TRBV6-1 and J usage is TRBJ1-1, with 7 bases that match TRBD1. This CDR3 region has 13 residues. CDR1 MNHNS and CDR2 SASEGT come from the germline V gene. The CDR3 DNA reads as TGTACCAGCAGTATTGACAGGGACGTGTCAGCTTTCTTT. As protein: CTSSIDRDVSAFF.

The V gene is TRBV5-4, the J gene TRBJ1-1; 10 nucleotides align to TRBD1. Germline lookup yields CDR1 SGHNT and CDR2 YYREEE (reference sequence). The CDR3 extends over 15 amino acids. CDR3 loop: CTRSSRTGGNTEAFF. DNA for the CDR3: TGTACCCGCAGCTCACGGACAGGGGGAAACACTGAAGCTTTCTTT.

Remarks on this clonotype: Compared with germline, one end of the junction differs, possibly owing to a read error. The chain couples TRBV5-6 to TRBJ1-1; the D gene is possibly TRBD1 (6 bases). This CDR3 comprises 16 residues. Germline CDR1 reads SGHDT; CDR2 reads YYEEEE. The CDR3 DNA is TGTGCCAGCAGCTTGGCCACCTGGACAGCGAACACTAAAGCTTTCTTT. Protein sequence: CASSLATWTANTKAFF.

Worth noting for this clonotype: One junction end does not reproduce the germline sequence, and a read error may be involved. The CDR3 DNA reads as TGTGCCAACAGCTTAGTTCCCGCCTCCTACAATGAGCAGTTCTTC. It yields the protein CANSLVPASYNEQFF. The chain links TRBV11-2 to TRBJ2-1; D remains ambiguous. This CDR3 has 15 residues. Germline V lookup: CDR1 SGHAT, CDR2 FQNNGV.

This clonotype was detected once. Sequence at one end of the junction differs from germline and may be a read error. The chain couples TRBV20-1 to TRBJ1-6, with 11 positions matching TRBD1. This CDR3 has 16 amino acids. CDR1 and CDR2 (germline): DFQATT, SNEGSKA (reference sequence). CDR3 sequence (DNA): TGCGGTACTGCCGAGACCGGGACAGGGGGATTTTCACTCCTCCACTTT. This codes for CGTAETGTGGFSLLHF.